This T cell receptor beta chain was sequenced in a study of identical twins. A universal primer site came from template switching; cDNA carried unique molecular identifiers. One entry per CDR3 protein results from TCRdb running MiXCR on the 5' RACE reads. Of 200,000 to 300,000 distinct CDR3 sequences listed, 7.5% were seen once; the top ten hold around 5%. The study, taken as a whole, reports: Cross-sectional statistics underpinned the conclusions; the same donors were not followed. Out-of-frame alpha sequences common to twins exhibited a surplus of low generation probability. With beta out-of-frame sequences, excess sharing by twins was weaker.

Unmatched junction bases numbered 7, after V lost 2 bases and J lost 2 bases. This CDR3 is 16 amino acids long. Germline-derived CDR1 and CDR2 are LNHNV and YYDKDF (reference sequence). This clonotype has just a few counts. Antigen specificity is unknown. This sample was shared with a second study, whose subject was yellow fever vaccine responses in identical twins.

This chain uses TRBV15 with TRBJ2-7; the match to TRBD2 covers 9 bases. The sequenced material came from CD8+ T cells sorted from blood. This receptor was identified in a young woman in good health. CDR3 sequence reads: CATSRSGLATPYEQYF. The CDR3 nucleotides read TGTGCCACCAGCAGAAGTGGACTAGCGACACCCTACGAGCAGTACTTC.